The present T cell receptor (beta chain) was sequenced within a study of blood T cell repertoires in COVID-19. Study-level background: The samples span acute and convalescent COVID-19 from the United States, Italy and Spain.

The assay was immunoSEQ multiplex PCR, and TCRdb's table has in-frame clones only and misses some. The data show tens of thousands of clones, around 80% seen once. J was trimmed by 6 bases and V by 1 base; bases with no gene match: 3. Germline V gene sequence: CDR1 MNHNS, CDR2 SASEGT. The CDR3 contains 14 residues. V usage is TRBV6-1 and J usage is TRBJ2-1; 7 positions match TRBD1. Sequencing used peripheral blood. The receptor's source is a human donor in a cohort sampled during active or convalescent COVID-19. The CDR3 DNA is TGTGCCAGCAGTGAAGGGGCAGGGGGCAATGAGCAGTTCTTC. Amino acid sequence: CASSEGAGGNEQFF.